The 15 T cell receptor beta chains listed next were all sequenced from one sample in a study of CD8 T cells in ankylosing spondylitis (dated by TCRdb to about 2017). Receptor libraries were prepared by 5' RACE. Sequencing relied on an Illumina HiSeq 2500. In-frame beta chains were kept once TCRdb had trimmed the public reads at Q25 with fastp and called clones with MiXCR. Rows matching on CDR3 protein sequence are summarized as one entry with the most common DNA and genes. For this sample there are roughly 180,000 distinct CDR3 sequences; about 9.9% appear just once. The top ten clones comprise under 35% of the sample. Source material: blood, either unsorted or a sorted T cell fraction (not recorded which). Receptors were obtained from a male donor with ankylosing spondylitis or in good health (not recorded which).

This chain joins TRBV5-1 and TRBJ1-1; D is possibly TRBD1 (5 bases). The length of the CDR3 is 16 residues. Deletions cut 4 bases from V and 4 bases from J, with 20 bases between. Germline V gives CDR1 SGHRS, CDR2 YFSETQ. CDR3: CASSEQVAGGTTEAFF. The CDR3, as DNA: TGCGCCAGCAGCGAACAGGTAGCAGGAGGAACCACTGAAGCTTTCTTT.

This clonotype has ten or more counts. This chain joins TRBV27 and TRBJ1-2; 10 bases match TRBD1. The CDR3 length is 15 residues. V shed 5 bases and J 4 bases; nucleotides not matched to a gene: 7. Germline lookup yields CDR1 MNHEY and CDR2 SMNVEV (reference sequence). CDR3 DNA: TGTGCCAGCAGTACGACAGGGGGCGCAGGCTATGGCTACACCTTC. Its protein is CASSTTGGAGYGYTF.

This clonotype was counted many times. This chain connects TRBV5-1 to TRBJ1-1; TRBD1 is a possible D gene (5 bases). The ends were cut back, 5 bases at V and 5 bases at J, with 10 bases in the middle. Germline V gene sequence: CDR1 SGHRS, CDR2 YFSETQ. The CDR3 totals 12 residues. The DNA for the CDR3 is TGCGCCAGCAGGGACACTACAACTGAAGCTTTCTTT. The encoded protein is CASRDTTTEAFF. Full variable domain (rest looked up from reference TRBV5-1 and TRBJ1-1): KAGVTQTPRYLIKTRGQQVTLSCSPISGHRSVSWYQQTPGQGLQFLFEYFSETQRNKGNFPGRFSGRQFSNSRSEMNVSTLELGDSALYLCASRDTTTEAFFGQGTRLTVV.

This clonotype was observed many times. The rearrangement uses TRBV3-1 and TRBJ2-3; D call uncertain. V was trimmed by 2 bases and J by 2 bases, leaving 5 bases between them. The length of the CDR3 is 13 residues. Germline-derived CDR1 and CDR2 are LGHDT and YNNKEL (reference sequence). The CDR3 nucleotides are TGTGCCAGCAGCCAACACGTCACAGATACGCAGTATTTT. Protein sequence: CASSQHVTDTQYF.

The CDR3 DNA is TGTGCCAGCAGCCAAGGGACCGGGACGAGATACAATGAGCAGTTCTTC. Translated: CASSQGTGTRYNEQFF. V usage is TRBV3-1 and J usage is TRBJ2-1; D may correspond to TRBD1 or TRBD2 (5 bases each). The CDR3 totals 16 residues. V lost 1 base and J 4 bases, leaving 14 bases between the germline ends. Germline lookup yields CDR1 LGHDT and CDR2 YNNKEL (reference sequence).

This clonotype has a count of ten or more. The chain couples TRBV18 to TRBJ2-2; D uncertain. The CDR3 consists of 14 residues. Trimming took 0 bases from V and 7 from J, leaving 9 bases between them. Looked up from germline, CDR1 is KGHSH and CDR2 is LQKENI. As DNA, the CDR3 is TGTGCCAGCTCACCACCGTACGGCAACGGGGAGCTGTTTTTT. It encodes CASSPPYGNGELFF.

The V and J genes are TRBV12-3 or TRBV12-4 and TRBJ2-1; TRBD2 matches 10 bases. Trimming took 2 bases from V and 5 from J; bases not matched to a gene: 3. CDR3 length equals 15 residues. The CDR3 DNA follows: TGTGCCAGCAGTTTACCTAGCGGGGGTGACAATGAGCAGTTCTTC. The encoded protein is CASSLPSGGDNEQFF.

The sample holds many counts of this clonotype. The chain carries TRBV6-1 and TRBJ2-7, with 8 bases fitting TRBD1. In germline, CDR1 is MNHNS, CDR2 SASEGT. V trimming: 6 bases; J trimming: 1 base; junction bases outside the gene matches: 5. The CDR3 sequence is 14 residues long. The CDR3 reads CASSRTGRSYEQYF. The CDR3 DNA follows: TGTGCCAGCAGCCGGACAGGGAGGTCCTACGAGCAGTACTTC.

The rearrangement joins TRBV24-1 to TRBJ2-2; D might be TRBD1 or TRBD2, each matching 5 bases. Trimming left V 4 bases short and J 6 bases short, with 17 bases between. Germline CDR1 reads KGHDR; CDR2 reads SFDVKD. This CDR3 is built from 16 residues. Written as DNA, the CDR3 is TGTGCCACCAGTGAGAGAGGATCGGGACGGGCCGGGGAGCTGTTTTTT. Protein product: CATSERGSGRAGELFF.

This clonotype was counted many times. The rearrangement links TRBV20-1 to TRBJ2-2, with no clear D. Germline lookup yields CDR1 DFQATT and CDR2 SNEGSKA (reference sequence). V was pared by 0 bases and J by 7 bases, with 18 bases between. The CDR3 spans 16 residues. In DNA, the CDR3 is TGCAGTGCTAGAGATACAAGGGCTAGTTTTATCGGGGAGCTGTTTTTT. Amino acid sequence: CSARDTRASFIGELFF.

This clonotype was seen at least ten times. The DNA for the CDR3 is TGCAGTGCATCTCTGATCCAGGGCGACGCAGATACGCAGTATTTT. Encoded protein: CSASLIQGDADTQYF. The J gene is TRBJ2-3, the V gene TRBV20-1; TRBD1 is a possible D gene (5 bases). The V end lost 6 bases, the J end lost 4 bases, and 20 bases lay between the germline ends. From germline, CDR1 is DFQATT and CDR2 SNEGSKA (reference sequence). This CDR3 is 15 amino acids long.

The table lists this clonotype with a few counts. The rearrangement joins TRBV29-1 to TRBJ2-3; 7 positions match TRBD2. The CDR3 covers 16 residues. Losses at the gene ends were 1 base for V and 0 bases for J; bases not matched to a gene: 7. Germline-derived CDR1 and CDR2 are SQVTM and ANQGSEA. DNA of the CDR3: TGCAGCGTTGAAGGGCCCAGCGGGGCCAGCACAGATACGCAGTATTTT. Translated, it gives CSVEGPSGASTDTQYF.

This clonotype was seen ten or more times. This chain joins TRBV7-8 and TRBJ2-7, with 11 bases fitting TRBD2. The V gene end was trimmed by 2 bases and the J gene end by 3 bases; junction bases not matched to a gene: 3. Germline CDR1 is SGHVS and CDR2 is FQNEAQ. There are 15 residues in the CDR3. The CDR3 region is CASSLRLAGYYEQYF. In nucleotides, the CDR3 is TGTGCCAGCAGCTTACGACTAGCGGGATACTACGAGCAGTACTTC.

This clonotype occurred many times. The chain joins TRBV12-3 or TRBV12-4 to TRBJ2-2; the D gene is possibly TRBD1 (6 bases). V was trimmed by 7 bases and J by 4 bases, leaving 13 bases between them. The CDR3 runs 14 residues. CDR3 region: CASNPNRATGELFF. The CDR3 coding sequence is TGTGCCAGCAATCCTAACAGGGCCACCGGGGAGCTGTTTTTT.

The genes are TRBV5-1 and TRBJ2-3, with 10 bases aligning to TRBD1. The CDR3 sequence is 16 residues long. V shed 4 bases, J shed 3 bases, and the junction held 8 bases outside the gene matches. Germline loops: CDR1 SGHRS, CDR2 YFSETQ. The CDR3 loop reads CASSLRPGQGTDTQYF. The CDR3 DNA sequence: TGCGCCAGCAGCCTACGCCCGGGACAGGGGACAGATACGCAGTATTTT.